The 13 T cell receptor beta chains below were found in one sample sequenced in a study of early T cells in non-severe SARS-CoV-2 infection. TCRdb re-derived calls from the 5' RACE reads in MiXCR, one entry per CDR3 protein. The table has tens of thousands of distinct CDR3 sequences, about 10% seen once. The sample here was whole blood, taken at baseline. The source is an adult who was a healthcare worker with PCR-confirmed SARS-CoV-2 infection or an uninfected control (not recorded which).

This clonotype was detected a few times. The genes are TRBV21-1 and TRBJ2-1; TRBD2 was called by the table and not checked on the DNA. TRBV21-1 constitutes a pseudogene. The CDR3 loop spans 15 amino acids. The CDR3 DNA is TGTGCCAGCAGCAGGTGGCGGGAGGGCCCGAATGAGCAGTTCTTC. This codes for CASSRWREGPNEQFF.

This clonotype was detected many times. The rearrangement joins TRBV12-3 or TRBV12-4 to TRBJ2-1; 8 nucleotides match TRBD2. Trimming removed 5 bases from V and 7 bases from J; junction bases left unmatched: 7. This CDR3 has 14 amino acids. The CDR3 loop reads CASSRSGTGNEQFF. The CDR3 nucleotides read TGTGCCAGCAGTCGTAGCGGGACGGGGAATGAGCAGTTCTTC.

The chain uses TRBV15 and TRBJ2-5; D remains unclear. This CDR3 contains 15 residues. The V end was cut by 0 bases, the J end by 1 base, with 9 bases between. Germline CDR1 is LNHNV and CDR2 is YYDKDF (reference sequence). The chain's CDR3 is CATSRDPSAQETQYF. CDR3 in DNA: TGTGCCACCAGCAGAGATCCCAGCGCCCAAGAGACCCAGTACTTC.

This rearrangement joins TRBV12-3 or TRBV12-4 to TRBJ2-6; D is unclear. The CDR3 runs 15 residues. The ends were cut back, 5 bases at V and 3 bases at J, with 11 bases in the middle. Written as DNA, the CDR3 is TGTGCCAGCAGTCCGTCGGCTAATGGGGCCAACGTCCTGACTTTC. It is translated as CASSPSANGANVLTF.

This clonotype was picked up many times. The CDR3 loop reads CASSRRTERSSYNEQFF. Written as DNA, the CDR3 is TGTGCCAGCAGCCGAAGAACGGAGCGCTCCTCCTACAATGAGCAGTTCTTC. The chain combines TRBV4-2 with TRBJ2-1, with unresolved D. With 4 bases removed from V and 0 bases from J, the gap between germline ends came to 16 bases. The CDR3 consists of 17 residues. Germline V lookup: CDR1 LGHNA, CDR2 YNFKEQ.

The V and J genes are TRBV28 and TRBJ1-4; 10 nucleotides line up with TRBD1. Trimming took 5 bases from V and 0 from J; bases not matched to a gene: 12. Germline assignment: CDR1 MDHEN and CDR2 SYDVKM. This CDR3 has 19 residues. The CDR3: CASSVSGTGDLATNEKLFF. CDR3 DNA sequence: TGTGCCAGCAGTGTCTCCGGGACAGGGGACCTTGCAACTAATGAAAAACTGTTTTTT.

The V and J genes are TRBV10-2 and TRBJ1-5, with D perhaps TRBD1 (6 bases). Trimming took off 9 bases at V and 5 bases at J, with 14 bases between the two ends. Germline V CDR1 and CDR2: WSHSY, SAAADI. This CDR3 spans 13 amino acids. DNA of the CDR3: TGCGCCAGTTGTACAGGGCAGCATCAGCCCCAGCATTTT. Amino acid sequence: CASCTGQHQPQHF.

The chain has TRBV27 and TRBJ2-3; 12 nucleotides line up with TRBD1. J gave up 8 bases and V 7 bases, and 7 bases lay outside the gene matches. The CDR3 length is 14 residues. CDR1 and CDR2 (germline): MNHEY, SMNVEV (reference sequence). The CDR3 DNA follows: TGTGCCAGCAATGGGGACAGGGGGCTTGGTACGCAGTATTTT. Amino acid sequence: CASNGDRGLGTQYF.

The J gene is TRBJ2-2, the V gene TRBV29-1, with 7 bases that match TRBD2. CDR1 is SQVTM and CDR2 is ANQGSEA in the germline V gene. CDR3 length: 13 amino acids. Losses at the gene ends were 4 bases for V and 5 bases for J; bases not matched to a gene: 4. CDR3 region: CSVVGGSTGELFF. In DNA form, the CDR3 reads TGCAGCGTTGTGGGCGGGAGTACCGGGGAGCTGTTTTTT.

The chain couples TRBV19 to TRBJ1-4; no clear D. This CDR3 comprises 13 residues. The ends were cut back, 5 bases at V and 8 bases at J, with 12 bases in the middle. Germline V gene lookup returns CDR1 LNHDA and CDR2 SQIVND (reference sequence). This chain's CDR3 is CASSDRGGEKLFF. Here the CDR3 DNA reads TGTGCCAGTAGTGATAGAGGAGGAGAAAAACTGTTTTTT.

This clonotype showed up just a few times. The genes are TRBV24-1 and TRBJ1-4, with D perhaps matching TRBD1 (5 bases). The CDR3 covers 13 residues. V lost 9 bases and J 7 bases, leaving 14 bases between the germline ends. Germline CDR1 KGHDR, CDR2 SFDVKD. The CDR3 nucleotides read TGTGCCACCCAGAGACAGTACGGTGAAAAACTGTTTTTT. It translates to CATQRQYGEKLFF.

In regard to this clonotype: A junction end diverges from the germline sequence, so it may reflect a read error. DNA for the CDR3: TGCGCCGGCAGCTGGGACACCGACTACGAGCAGTACTTC. This translates into CAGSWDTDYEQYF. The chain carries TRBV5-1 and TRBJ2-7; tentatively, D is TRBD1 (6 bases). CDR3 length: 13 residues. Looked up from germline, CDR1 is SGHRS and CDR2 is YFSETQ.

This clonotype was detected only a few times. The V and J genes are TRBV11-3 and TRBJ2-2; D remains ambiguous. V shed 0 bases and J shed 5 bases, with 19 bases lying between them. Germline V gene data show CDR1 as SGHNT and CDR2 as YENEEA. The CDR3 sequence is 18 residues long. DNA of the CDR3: TGTGCCAGCAGCTTAGATCAAACGATTGCTGGACCTACCGGGGAGCTGTTTTTT. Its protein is CASSLDQTIAGPTGELFF.